The T cell receptor (beta chain) under discussion was sequenced for a study of glioma-infiltrating T cells after dendritic cell vaccination. About the research overall: Three intradermal dendritic cell vaccine injections were given every two weeks. Study-wide findings and caveats: No direct clonality-survival link was found; a diverse polyclonal response may matter.

The immunoSEQ assay amplified TCRB CDR3 from up to roughly 2 ug DNA. Primers: 60 V beta forward and 13 J beta reverse. TCRdb's copy holds only in-frame clones and misses some; the assay was immunoSEQ multiplex PCR. The table lists about 110,000 clones, 90% of them singletons. Indicated time point: after dendritic cell vaccination, including at tumor progression/relapse. The V and J ends lost 2 bases and 2 bases respectively, with 8 bases between them. Germline loops: CDR1 MNHNS, CDR2 SASEGT. The CDR3 extends over 14 amino acids. Worth noting for this clone: Its antigen is currently unknown.

The sequence was obtained from a human donor with glioblastoma. The input for sequencing was blood, taken after dendritic cell vaccination. The rearrangement uses TRBV6-1 and TRBJ2-3, with D maybe TRBD1 (5 bases). Written as DNA, the CDR3 is TGTGCCAGCAGTGAATGGGGCCCCACAGATACGCAGTATTTT. It specifies CASSEWGPTDTQYF.